This TCR beta chain comes out of a study of response to subunit inactivated influenza vaccine. Study-wide results and limits: The authors proposed limited new T cell recruitment per seasonal influenza vaccination.

Germline V lookup: CDR1 SGHTA, CDR2 FQGTGA. V lost 6 bases and J lost 3; bases outside the gene matches: 4. The CDR3 has 14 residues. Comment on this clonotype: Its antigen remains unknown.

One entry per CDR3 protein, called by TCRdb with MiXCR from the RT-PCR reads. The sample contains about 520,000 distinct CDR3 sequences, 25% of which appear only once. The sequenced sample was CD4+ T cells sorted from PBMCs, obtained around 5 days after vaccination. The TCR was taken from a man aged 45-65 years who received an inactivated influenza vaccine. This rearrangement joins TRBV7-3 to TRBJ2-3; TRBD2 matches 9 bases. The CDR3 sequence is CASSSGSGTDTQYF. The CDR3 coding sequence is TGTGCCAGCAGTAGCGGGAGTGGAACAGATACGCAGTATTTT.